This TCR beta chain was profiled in a study of blood T cell repertoires in COVID-19. For the study at large: Samples representing acute and convalescent COVID-19 were sourced from the United States, Italy and Spain. The cDNA or gDNA used as material had been derived from T cells, B-cell-depleted T cells, or PBMCs.

Original processing methods: Using reference gene primer amplification, nucleated cell counts were estimated. The assay was immunoSEQ multiplex PCR, and TCRdb's table has in-frame clones only and misses some. V, J and clone size are taken as reported in that table, and D and trimming were inferred from the DNA itself. Of fewer than 85,000 clones listed, around 90% are singletons. This clone was seen at least ten times. The CDR3 consists of 15 residues. Germline V lookup: CDR1 SGHAT, CDR2 FQNNGV. Trimming shortened V by 1 base and J by 7 bases, and 11 bases separated the two germline ends. Material for sequencing was peripheral blood. V gene TRBV11-2 combines with J gene TRBJ1-6, with D possibly TRBD1 on 5 matching bases. This sequence was found in a man aged 45-65 years with active COVID-19. Here the CDR3 reads CASSLVGRGNSPLHF. DNA of the CDR3: TGTGCCAGCAGCTTAGTAGGGCGGGGGAATTCACCCCTCCACTTT.